This T cell receptor (beta chain) was sequenced in a study of graft-versus-host responses after intestinal transplantation. Study-wide context: All of the recipients had induction that used anti-thymocyte globulin, then tacrolimus and steroids for two to four years. Study observations and caveats: Early post-transplant declines in HvG were associated with peak levels of circulating GvH clones. The study found high graft-versus-host to host-versus-graft clonal ratios in allografts of patients with graft-donor T cell macrochimerism. Present in recipient marrow, GvH clones included some that appeared first in ileum or blood.

This CDR3 comprises 14 residues. The trim removed 4 bases at V and 3 bases at J, leaving 4 bases unmatched. Germline CDR1 and CDR2: SGHRS and YFSETQ. Assay used: immunoSEQ multiplex PCR; TCRdb lists only in-frame clones, some missing. The sample records about 77,000 clones, around 92% being singletons. Comments on this clone: What it binds is unknown.

Sequenced here: PBMCs, sampled 98 days after intestinal transplantation. J is TRBJ1-3 and V is TRBV5-1; TRBD1 aligns across 7 bases. This clonotype was sampled from a human patient who received an intestinal transplant, so some T cells may come from the graft donor. This chain's CDR3 is CASSTGVLGNTIYF. The CDR3 DNA is TGCGCCAGCAGCACAGGGGTGCTTGGAAACACCATATATTTT.